This TCR beta chain is from a study of T cells in narcolepsy. Study-wide results and limits: Autoreactive HCRT-specific and TRIB2-specific clonotypes were marked in same-patient CSF-versus-blood CD4+ comparisons. Blood of same and different patients, but not healthy controls, reportedly held recurring autoreactive clonotypes.

As for this clone: Its matching antigen is unknown.

Germline-derived CDR1 and CDR2 are LGHNT and FRNRAP. The V end lost 0 bases, the J end lost 1 base, and 7 bases lay between the germline ends. The CDR3 has 16 residues. The protocol was immunoSEQ multiplex PCR, while the TCRdb copy is restricted to in-frame clones and leaves out a portion. Of under 40,000 clones listed, 79% were seen once; the top ten hold 1.1%. The chain employs TRBV12-5 and TRBJ2-6; no reliable D call. The sequence was obtained from a human donor with narcolepsy. Input material: CD45RA- memory CD4+ T cells from PBMCs. The CDR3 sequence: CASGLVPHSGANVLTF. DNA for the CDR3: TGTGCTAGTGGTTTGGTACCCCATTCTGGGGCCAACGTCCTGACTTTC.